These 13 T cell receptor beta chains originate from one sample sequenced in a study of cytomegalovirus exposure and HLA in healthy donors. In the PCR, 60 Vbeta and 13 Jbeta primers were used. Profiled with immunoSEQ multiplex PCR; TCRdb holds only in-frame clones, not every one. The table shows 120,000 or so clones, with nearly 80% occurring only once. The sample taken for sequencing was PBMCs. The receptors stem from a woman in her thirties or forties in good health and CMV-seronegative.

The chain recombines TRBV5-1 with TRBJ1-5; no reliable D call. With 5 bases removed from V and 6 bases from J, the gap between germline ends came to 18 bases. This CDR3 is built from 15 residues. Germline CDR1 is SGHRS and CDR2 is YFSETQ. Here the CDR3 reads CASSPGEAVIQPQHF. The CDR3 DNA reads TGCGCCAGCAGTCCCGGGGAGGCCGTTATTCAGCCCCAGCATTTT.

This sequence joins TRBV11-2 and TRBJ2-7; 7 nucleotides line up with TRBD2. Germline V gene lookup returns CDR1 SGHAT and CDR2 FQNNGV. CDR3 size: 14 residues. With V trimmed by 1 base and J by 4 bases, 4 bases remained unmatched. As DNA, the CDR3 is TGTGCCAGCAGCTTAGCGGGAGGTGTTTACGAGCAGTACTTC. It specifies CASSLAGGVYEQYF.

This sequence joins TRBV18 and TRBJ1-1, with a possible D match to TRBD1 (5 bases). The CDR3 runs to 13 residues. The V gene lost 10 bases and the J gene lost 3 bases, with 15 bases spanning the gap. Germline V gene sequence: CDR1 KGHSH, CDR2 LQKENI. Here the CDR3 reads CATMGGLDTEAFF. In DNA, the CDR3 is TGTGCCACAATGGGGGGGTTGGACACTGAAGCTTTCTTT.

The chain uses TRBV13 and TRBJ2-1; 9 bases map to TRBD2. This CDR3 spans 18 amino acids. From germline, CDR1 is PRHDT and CDR2 FYEKMQ (reference sequence). J gave up 6 bases and V 5 bases, and 17 bases lay outside the gene matches. For the CDR3, the DNA is TGTGCCAGCAGCACCTGGGGGGCGGCGGGAGGGCCGGTCAATGAGCAGTTCTTC. It translates to CASSTWGAAGGPVNEQFF.

V usage is TRBV18 and J usage is TRBJ2-5, with 9 positions matching TRBD2. Germline V gene lookup returns CDR1 KGHSH and CDR2 LQKENI. The CDR3 consists of 15 residues. J gave up 4 bases and V 3 bases, and 6 bases lay outside the gene matches. This CDR3 reads CASSPTAGGLETQYF. The CDR3 DNA reads as TGTGCCAGCTCACCGACAGCGGGAGGTCTAGAGACCCAGTACTTC.

This clone came up a few times. The chain joins TRBV28 to TRBJ1-2, with D unresolved. V lost 6 bases and J 4 bases, leaving 9 bases between the germline ends. From germline, CDR1 is MDHEN and CDR2 SYDVKM. The CDR3 has 12 amino acids. In DNA, the CDR3 is TGTGCCAGCAGCCCCCGGGGCTATGGCTACACCTTC. This gives the protein CASSPRGYGYTF.

This clone was counted between two and nine times. The J gene is TRBJ2-5, the V gene TRBV7-3, with D perhaps matching TRBD1 (6 bases). This CDR3 comprises 13 residues. CDR1 and CDR2 (germline): SGHTA, FQGTGA. The V gene lost 5 bases and the J gene lost 5 bases, with 12 bases spanning the gap. CDR3 sequence reads: CASSDSQGETQYF. DNA of the CDR3: TGTGCCAGCAGCGACAGCCAGGGGGAGACCCAGTACTTC.

This clone was detected only a few times. The chain uses TRBV4-3 and TRBJ2-7, with 9 positions matching TRBD1. The length of the CDR3 is 15 residues. J gave up 7 bases and V 2 bases, and 9 bases lay outside the gene matches. Germline loops: CDR1 LGHNA, CDR2 YSLEER. The CDR3, as DNA: TGCGCCAGCAGCCAACACCGGGACAGGGCTAATGAGCAGTACTTC. Its protein is CASSQHRDRANEQYF.

The genes are TRBV7-8 and TRBJ1-5; 8 nucleotides agree with TRBD1. CDR3 length: 15 residues. Germline CDR1 is SGHVS and CDR2 is FQNEAQ. The V and J ends lost 2 bases and 6 bases, in that order; junction bases with no gene match: 6. CDR3 residues: CASSLPGGHAQPQHF. CDR3 coding DNA: TGTGCCAGCAGCTTACCAGGGGGCCATGCTCAGCCCCAGCATTTT.

This clone has a handful of counts. The rearrangement links TRBV11-1 to TRBJ2-7; 7 bases fit TRBD2. J was trimmed by 5 bases and V by 5 bases; bases with no gene match: 12. CDR1 and CDR2 (germline): SGHAT, FQDESV (reference sequence). The CDR3 runs to 15 residues. CDR3 nucleotides: TGTGCCAGCAGCCCCTTCCCAAGCGGGAACCACGAGCAGTACTTC. The encoded protein is CASSPFPSGNHEQYF. Supplemented by reference TRBV11-1 and TRBJ2-7, the full variable domain reads EAEVAQSPRYKITEKSQAVAFWCDPISGHATLYWYRQILGQGPELLVQFQDESVVDDSQLPKDRFSAERLKGVDSTLKIQPAELGDSAMYLCASSPFPSGNHEQYFGPGTRLTVT.

The table lists this clone with a count of one. The chain employs TRBV2 and TRBJ2-3; D is ambiguous. The V end was cut by 10 bases, the J end by 4 bases, with 18 bases between. Germline V gene sequence: CDR1 SNHLY, CDR2 FYNNEI. This CDR3 region has 14 residues. The CDR3 region is CANQLPLAPDTQYF. The CDR3 DNA sequence: TGTGCCAACCAGTTGCCCCTCGCCCCAGATACGCAGTATTTT.

This sequence joins TRBV5-1 and TRBJ1-5, with TRBD1 matching over 8 bases. V was clipped by 4 bases and J by 7 bases; unmatched bases: 7. CDR3 length equals 14 residues. Per the germline V gene, CDR1 is SGHRS and CDR2 is YFSETQ. The CDR3 DNA follows: TGCGCCAGCAGCCCGGGACAGGTGGAACAGCCCCAGCATTTT. Protein: CASSPGQVEQPQHF.

The V gene is TRBV2, the J gene TRBJ1-3; D might be TRBD1 (6 bases). The V end lost 8 bases, the J end lost 4 bases, and 15 bases lay between the germline ends. This CDR3 has 14 residues. The germline CDR1 and CDR2 sequences are SNHLY and FYNNEI. The CDR3 DNA sequence: TGTGCCAGCGCCTTCAACAGGGTCGGAAACACCATATATTTT. Its protein product is CASAFNRVGNTIYF.